These 24 T cell receptor beta chains originate from one sample sequenced in a study of T cells in Graves' hyperthyroidism and ophthalmopathy. From RNA transcripts, TCR beta CDR3 regions were amplified. Initially, a first-round RT-PCR of the TCR CDR3 employed the HTBI primer set. TCRdb processed the multiplex PCR reads anew with MiXCR; each CDR3 protein has one entry. Of roughly 630,000 distinct CDR3 sequences in the sample, 15% to 18% were seen once. The sequenced sample was blood. The receptor source for this set is a woman aged 25 to 39 with Graves' hyperthyroidism.

The sample holds many counts of this clonotype. The rearrangement joins TRBV7-2 to TRBJ2-7; 13 bases fit TRBD2. Germline V CDR1 and CDR2: SGHTA, FQGNSA. Trimming at V came to 2 bases and at J to 0 bases, leaving 10 bases not matched to a gene. This CDR3 contains 19 residues. In DNA form, the CDR3 reads TGTGCCAGCAGCTTATCTTGGACTAGCGGGAGCCTAAGCTCCTACGAGCAGTACTTC. Encoded protein: CASSLSWTSGSLSSYEQYF.

This clonotype appeared a single time. This could be a read error, since a much larger clone is one nucleotide away. V and J are TRBV30 and TRBJ2-7; either TRBD1 or TRBD2 may fit D (5 bases each). Germline CDR1 and CDR2: GTSNPN and SVGIG (reference sequence). CDR3 length equals 12 residues. DNA of the CDR3: TGTGTCTGGAGTATCACCGGGACCCAGAAGTACTTC. Translation: CVWSITGTQKYF. Full variable domain (missing parts from reference TRBV30 and TRBJ2-7): SQTIHQWPATLVQPVGSPLSLECTVEGTSNPNLYWYRQAAGRGLQLLFYSVGIGQISSEVPQNLSASRPQDRQFILSSKKLLLSDSGFYLCVWSITGTQKYFGPGTRLTVT.

This clonotype was recorded a few times. The CDR3 spells CASRGDTHTGELFF. The CDR3 DNA sequence: TGTGCCAGCAGGGGGGACACCCACACCGGGGAGCTGTTTTTT. The rearrangement joins TRBV6-1 to TRBJ2-2, with D tentatively TRBD1 (6 bases). V lost 6 bases, J lost 3 bases, and 11 bases lay in between. The germline V gene encodes CDR1 MNHNS and CDR2 SASEGT. There are 14 residues in the CDR3.

V is TRBV27 and J is TRBJ2-4; tentatively, D is TRBD1 (6 bases). Trimming shortened V by 5 bases and J by 3 bases, and 20 bases separated the two germline ends. CDR1 and CDR2 from the germline V gene are MNHEY and SMNVEV (reference sequence). This CDR3 comprises 17 residues. The CDR3 sequence: CASSPYLQGYGKNIQYF. CDR3 coding DNA: TGTGCCAGCAGTCCATACCTACAGGGTTATGGCAAAAACATTCAGTACTTC.

This clonotype has at least ten counts. The chain joins TRBV4-2 to TRBJ2-1; D might be TRBD2 (6 bases). V was clipped by 6 bases and J by 7 bases, with 25 bases between them. This CDR3 is built from 17 residues. The germline V gene encodes CDR1 LGHNA and CDR2 YNFKEQ. The CDR3 region is CASSQSTTGAGPNEQFF. In DNA, the CDR3 is TGTGCCAGCAGTCAAAGCACTACGGGAGCTGGCCCAAATGAGCAGTTCTTC.

This clonotype came up many times. The rearrangement links TRBV5-5 to TRBJ2-1; D is perhaps TRBD1 (6 bases). The length of the CDR3 is 13 residues. Germline CDR1 and CDR2: SGHKS and YYEKEE (reference sequence). Trimming took 4 bases from V and 5 from J, leaving 10 bases between them. CDR3 amino acids: CASSRRTDNEQFF. CDR3 coding DNA: TGTGCCAGCAGCAGACGGACAGACAATGAGCAGTTCTTC.

This clonotype has at least ten counts. The V call is TRBV6-1, the J call TRBJ2-7; D is unclear. Germline-derived CDR1 and CDR2 are MNHNS and SASEGT. The CDR3 totals 15 residues. The V and J ends lost 8 bases and 2 bases respectively, with 19 bases between them. For the CDR3, the DNA is TGTGCCAGCCAGCCAGTAACGACCTCCGCCTACGAGCAGTACTTC. Its translation is CASQPVTTSAYEQYF.

This clonotype was seen repeatedly, ten times or more. This chain links TRBV5-1 with TRBJ1-1, with D hard to call. The CDR3 runs to 13 residues. The germline V gene has CDR1 SGHRS and CDR2 YFSETQ. Trimming pared 0 bases from V and 4 bases from J, leaving 7 bases between. The CDR3: CASSLGETTEAFF. The CDR3 nucleotides read TGCGCCAGCAGCTTGGGGGAAACCACTGAAGCTTTCTTT.

Many counts were recorded for this clonotype. The chain carries TRBV12-3 or TRBV12-4 and TRBJ1-5, with TRBD1 matching over 12 bases. The CDR3 loop spans 15 amino acids. Trimming took 6 bases from V and 5 from J; bases not matched to a gene: 5. The CDR3 DNA is TGTGCCAGCAGGTCCGGGACAGGGGGCGATCAGCCCCAGCATTTT. Translated: CASRSGTGGDQPQHF.

The V call is TRBV20-1, the J call TRBJ2-7; 16 nucleotides align to TRBD2. The CDR3 spans 15 residues. V gave up 4 bases and J gave up 4 bases; unmatched junction bases: 4. CDR1 is DFQATT and CDR2 is SNEGSKA in the germline V gene (reference sequence). The CDR3 nucleotides are TGCAGTGCTAAAGCGGGACTAGCGGGAGGGTACGAGCAGTACTTC. This encodes CSAKAGLAGGYEQYF.

There are a few counts of this clonotype. V is TRBV12-3 or TRBV12-4 and J is TRBJ2-2; D unclear. Trimming shortened V by 5 bases and J by 13 bases, and 23 bases separated the two germline ends. CDR3 length: 15 residues. The CDR3, as DNA: TGTGCCAGCAGTCCCCCGGGCAGCCACTTAGAAAGGCTGTTTTTT. Amino acid sequence: CASSPPGSHLERLFF.

This clonotype was counted only a few times. The chain employs TRBV15 and TRBJ1-6, with 7 bases that match TRBD1. With 1 base clipped from V and 10 bases from J, the junction kept 4 bases outside the gene matches. This CDR3 contains 14 residues. Germline lookup yields CDR1 LNHNV and CDR2 YYDKDF (reference sequence). CDR3 region: CATSRGQGGSPLHF. In DNA form, the CDR3 reads TGTGCCACCAGCAGAGGTCAGGGGGGCTCACCCCTCCACTTT. Supplemented by reference TRBV15 and TRBJ1-6, the full variable domain reads DAMVIQNPRYQVTQFGKPVTLSCSQTLNHNVMYWYQQKSSQAPKLLFHYYDKDFNNEADTPDNFQSRRPNTSFCFLDIRSPGLGDTAMYLCATSRGQGGSPLHFGNGTRLTVT.

The chain employs TRBV27 and TRBJ2-1, with D perhaps matching TRBD1 (5 bases). V was trimmed by 0 bases and J by 0 bases, leaving 12 bases between them. Germline V gives CDR1 MNHEY, CDR2 SMNVEV (reference sequence). The CDR3 runs to 17 residues. CDR3 coding DNA: TGTGCCAGCAGTTTATCTGTGGGGCCTAGCTCCTACAATGAGCAGTTCTTC. Translation gives CASSLSVGPSSYNEQFF.

This clonotype was detected ten times or more. The chain couples TRBV9 to TRBJ2-7; D gene unclear. V was shortened by 4 bases and J by 3 bases, with 11 bases between the two germline ends. CDR3 length: 13 residues. From germline, CDR1 is SGDLS and CDR2 YYNGEE. DNA of the CDR3: TGTGCCAGCAGCACAGCCCCGGGCTACGAGCAGTACTTC. Translating it yields CASSTAPGYEQYF. Complete variable domain (other parts from reference TRBV9 and TRBJ2-7): DSGVTQTPKHLITATGQRVTLRCSPRSGDLSVYWYQQSLDQGLQFLIQYYNGEERAKGNILERFSAQQFPDLHSELNLSSLELGDSALYFCASSTAPGYEQYFGPGTRLTVT.

In its sample, this clonotype was seen a few times. J is TRBJ2-1 and V is TRBV29-1, with D tentatively TRBD1 (6 bases). This CDR3 spans 13 amino acids. V was cut by 6 bases and J by 1 base, with 10 bases left in between. Germline-derived CDR1 and CDR2 are SQVTM and ANQGSEA. The CDR3 spells CSVGQKSYNEQFF. CDR3 bases: TGCAGCGTCGGACAGAAATCCTACAATGAGCAGTTCTTC.

The chain is built from TRBV20-1 and TRBJ2-7; the match to TRBD2 covers 8 bases. Germline values: CDR1 DFQATT, CDR2 SNEGSKA (reference sequence). This CDR3 contains 13 residues. The ends lost 0 bases at V and 3 bases at J; junction bases unmatched: 1. CDR3 sequence (DNA): TGCAGTGCTAGAGAGGGGACTAGCTACGAGCAGTACTTC. It codes for CSAREGTSYEQYF.

This clonotype was picked up many times. The V gene is TRBV27, the J gene TRBJ1-1, with unresolved D. The CDR3 is 14 residues long. The germline V gene encodes CDR1 MNHEY and CDR2 SMNVEV (reference sequence). Trimming took off 6 bases at V and 5 bases at J, with 16 bases between the two ends. The CDR3 nucleotides are TGTGCCAGCAGCCAATACATCACGGATACTGAAGCTTTCTTT. Amino acids: CASSQYITDTEAFF.

This rearrangement joins TRBV9 to TRBJ2-3; TRBD2 aligns across 10 bases. After removal of 3 bases from V and 6 bases from J, the junction contained 10 bases not matched to a gene. This CDR3 contains 16 residues. Germline CDR1 and CDR2: SGDLS and YYNGEE. The CDR3 nucleotides are TGTGCCAGCAGCGGACGTCCTAGCGGGAGTTTGGATACGCAGTATTTT. Encoded protein: CASSGRPSGSLDTQYF.

This clonotype turned up a few times. The chain joins TRBV27 to TRBJ2-1; 11 bases agree with TRBD2. Germline V gene sequence: CDR1 MNHEY, CDR2 SMNVEV (reference sequence). V shed 3 bases and J 5 bases; nucleotides not matched to a gene: 3. The CDR3 consists of 15 residues. CDR3 in DNA: TGTGCCAGCAGTTTCATAGCGGGAGGGAACAATGAGCAGTTCTTC. Translating gives CASSFIAGGNNEQFF.

This clonotype was detected a few times. The germline gene is not matched at one end of the junction; a read error may be the cause. V usage is TRBV18 and J usage is TRBJ1-4; no reliable D call. The V gene's germline CDR1 is KGHSH and CDR2 LQKENI. This CDR3 contains 15 residues. The DNA for the CDR3 is TGTGCCAGCTCATTTAGGCGCCAGCCGAATGAAAAACTGCTTTTT. Translating it yields CASSFRRQPNEKLLF.

This chain connects TRBV10-1 to TRBJ2-1; D possibly corresponds to TRBD2 (7 bases). The CDR3 sequence is 15 residues long. The V gene's germline CDR1 is WNHNN and CDR2 SYGVQD (reference sequence). The V gene lost 4 bases and the J gene lost 8 bases, with 18 bases spanning the gap. This chain's CDR3 is CASSGGGAGRDEQFF. The CDR3 DNA follows: TGCGCCAGCAGTGGAGGGGGGGCAGGGAGGGATGAGCAGTTCTTC.

This clonotype was counted many times. The V gene is TRBV5-5, the J gene TRBJ2-7; 10 bases agree with TRBD2. The CDR3 runs to 14 residues. The V and J ends lost 4 bases and 5 bases, in that order; junction bases with no gene match: 6. Germline V lookup: CDR1 SGHKS, CDR2 YYEKEE (reference sequence). The CDR3 reads CASSELAGIDEQYF. In DNA, the CDR3 is TGTGCCAGCAGCGAACTAGCGGGAATCGACGAGCAGTACTTC.

This clonotype was observed at least ten times. The rearrangement links TRBV28 to TRBJ1-1; 8 bases are shared with TRBD1. This CDR3 has 15 amino acids. With V trimmed by 4 bases and J by 2 bases, 6 bases remained unmatched. The germline V gene has CDR1 MDHEN and CDR2 SYDVKM. CDR3 amino acids: CASSSPGGGNTEAFF. The CDR3, as DNA: TGTGCCAGCAGTTCCCCAGGGGGCGGCAACACTGAAGCTTTCTTT.

Points on this clonotype: This may be a read error, as it is one base from a much larger clone. The CDR3: CASIPQGDSYERYF. The DNA for the CDR3 is TGTGCCAGCATCCCGCAGGGGGACTCCTACGAGCGGTACTTC. The rearrangement joins TRBV6-1 to TRBJ2-7; TRBD1 is a possible D gene (7 bases). The CDR3 runs to 14 residues. Germline loops: CDR1 MNHNS, CDR2 SASEGT.